This TCR beta chain was captured by sequencing in a study of blood T cell repertoires in COVID-19. As handled by the study authors: Estimates of nucleated cell counts were drawn from the amplification of reference gene primers. Some clones are missing from TCRdb's copy, which holds only in-frame ones; the method was immunoSEQ multiplex PCR. That table supplies the V and J calls and clone size; D and trimming were determined from the DNA. Here the sample spans some 95,000 clones, 87% being singletons. The receptor comes from a man between 65 and 79 years old with acute or convalescent COVID-19. What was sequenced was peripheral blood.

CDR3 sequence reads: CASSLVGQGPNEQFF. CDR3 sequence (DNA): TGCGCCAGCAGCTTGGTGGGACAGGGGCCGAATGAGCAGTTCTTC. V gene TRBV5-1 combines with J gene TRBJ2-1; 10 nucleotides agree with TRBD1. In germline, CDR1 is SGHRS, CDR2 YFSETQ. Trimming took 0 bases from V and 7 from J; bases not matched to a gene: 4. The CDR3 runs to 15 residues.